Given below is one T cell receptor (beta chain) in context. Antigen specificity is unknown. This sample was included in a study of PD-L1 blockade in urothelial cancer. Study at large: Male patients with bladder-origin urothelial cancer numbered about nine tenths of the roughly 30. Patients' histories included 0 to 3 prior chemotherapy regimens. The researchers analyzed blood 3 weeks (second dose) and 6 weeks after treatment start.

Germline trimming cut 2 bases from V and 2 bases from J; bases unmatched to any gene: 7. Germline assignment: CDR1 MDHEN and CDR2 SYDVKM. CDR3 length: 17 amino acids. The time point is: peripheral blood 6 weeks after treatment start. Study-wide findings and caveats: Stronger expansion of tumor-associated clones in blood at 3 weeks distinguished durable-benefit patients.

Here immunoSEQ multiplex PCR was the method, and the copy in TCRdb shows in-frame clones only, minus some. The repertoire has around 69,000 clones, more than 85% of them found once; the top ten carry 0.7% to 0.9%. The receptor was derived from a woman older than 75 with urothelial cancer. The sample in question was PBMCs, obtained around atezolizumab (anti-PD-L1) treatment. J is TRBJ1-4 and V is TRBV28; 8 nucleotides match TRBD1. This CDR3 reads CASSLPPRDRTNEKLFF. DNA for the CDR3: TGTGCCAGCAGTTTACCCCCGCGGGACAGGACTAATGAAAAACTGTTTTTT.